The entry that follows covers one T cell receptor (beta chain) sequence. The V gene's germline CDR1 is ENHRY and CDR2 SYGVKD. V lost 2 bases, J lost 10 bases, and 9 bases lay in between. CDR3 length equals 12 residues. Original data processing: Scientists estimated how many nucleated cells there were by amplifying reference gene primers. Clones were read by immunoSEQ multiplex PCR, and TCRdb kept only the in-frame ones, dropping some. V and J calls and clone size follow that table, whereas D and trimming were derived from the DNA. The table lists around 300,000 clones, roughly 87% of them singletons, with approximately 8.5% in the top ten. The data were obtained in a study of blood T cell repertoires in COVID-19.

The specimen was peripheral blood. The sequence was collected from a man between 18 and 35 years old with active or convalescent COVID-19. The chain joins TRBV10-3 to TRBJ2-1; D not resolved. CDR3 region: CAISEGVPEQFF. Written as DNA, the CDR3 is TGTGCCATCAGTGAGGGAGTTCCGGAGCAGTTCTTC.